This TCR beta chain was recovered during a study of human T cells and chemical hapten exposure. The CDR3 has 17 amino acids. Germline V gives CDR1 SGHKS, CDR2 YYEKEE (reference sequence). J gave up 0 bases and V 2 bases, and 10 bases lay outside the gene matches. For the library, individual cDNA molecules each received unique molecular identifiers. Per the original methods: Samples held a median of approximately 96,000 TCRs, range about 20,000–690,600. From the RACE reads, TCRdb called clonotypes with MiXCR, one entry per CDR3 protein. These V and J calls originate from TCRdb's pipeline instead of the authors' own analysis. Of 55,000 to 75,000 distinct CDR3 sequences in the sample, under 15% were seen once. Time point meaning: patch test 3, about 24 weeks after DPC sensitization. Treatment described: therapeutic diphenylcyclopropenone sensitization with weekly scalp DPC. Venepuncture was done earlier than the placement of each patch test.

This sequence originates from a man aged 30-40 years with alopecia areata. Some clones in this sample may be carry-over from other donors' samples. V and J are TRBV5-5 and TRBJ1-2, with 7 bases identical to TRBD1. This material consisted of whole blood, taken in connection with sensitization to the hapten diphenylcyclopropenone (DPC). The CDR3 region has the DNA TGTGCCAGCAGCTTAACCCGGGACAGCGGTACTAACTATGGCTACACCTTC. It translates to CASSLTRDSGTNYGYTF.